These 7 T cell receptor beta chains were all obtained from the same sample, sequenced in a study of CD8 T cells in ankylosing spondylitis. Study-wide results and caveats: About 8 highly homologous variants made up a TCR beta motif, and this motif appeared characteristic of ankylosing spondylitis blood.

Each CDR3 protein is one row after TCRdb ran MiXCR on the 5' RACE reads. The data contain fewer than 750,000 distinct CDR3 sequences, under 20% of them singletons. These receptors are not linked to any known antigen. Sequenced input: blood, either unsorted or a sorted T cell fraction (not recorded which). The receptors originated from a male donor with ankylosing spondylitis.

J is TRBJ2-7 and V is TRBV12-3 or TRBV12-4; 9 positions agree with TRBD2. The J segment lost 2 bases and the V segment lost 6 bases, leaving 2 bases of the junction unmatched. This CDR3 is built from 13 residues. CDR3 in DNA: TGTGCCAGCAGGACTAGCGGTACCTACGAGCAGTACTTC. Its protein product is CASRTSGTYEQYF.

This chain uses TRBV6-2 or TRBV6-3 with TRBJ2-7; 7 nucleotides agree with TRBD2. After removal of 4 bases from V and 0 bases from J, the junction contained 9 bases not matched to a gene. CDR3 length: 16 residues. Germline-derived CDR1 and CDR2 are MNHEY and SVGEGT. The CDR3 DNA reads TGTGCCAGCAGTTTCGACCGGGACTACACCTCCTACGAGCAGTACTTC. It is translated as CASSFDRDYTSYEQYF.

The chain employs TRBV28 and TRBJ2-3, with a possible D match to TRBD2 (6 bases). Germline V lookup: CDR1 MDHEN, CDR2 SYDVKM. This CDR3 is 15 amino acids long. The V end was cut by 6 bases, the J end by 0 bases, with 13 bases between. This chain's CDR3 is CASSSGGKSTDTQYF. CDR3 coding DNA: TGTGCCAGCAGCTCGGGCGGGAAGAGCACAGATACGCAGTATTTT.

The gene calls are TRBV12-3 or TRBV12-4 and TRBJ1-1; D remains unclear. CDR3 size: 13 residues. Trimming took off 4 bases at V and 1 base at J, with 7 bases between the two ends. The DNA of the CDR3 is TGTGCCAGCAGTTGGGCTAGGAACACTGAAGCTTTCTTT. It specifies CASSWARNTEAFF.

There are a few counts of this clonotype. The CDR3 is CASSTDGYSNEKLFF. CDR3 coding DNA: TGTGCCAGCAGCACAGATGGGTACTCTAATGAAAAACTGTTTTTT. This chain links TRBV7-9 with TRBJ1-4; D not certain. Germline loops: CDR1 SEHNR, CDR2 FQNEAQ (reference sequence). The length of the CDR3 is 15 residues. Trimming took 5 bases from V and 3 from J, leaving 13 bases between them.

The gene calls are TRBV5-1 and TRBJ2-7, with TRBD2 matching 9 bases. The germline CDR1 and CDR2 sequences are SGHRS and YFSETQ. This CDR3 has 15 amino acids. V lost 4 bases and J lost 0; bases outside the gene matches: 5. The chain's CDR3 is CASSRTSASSYEQYF. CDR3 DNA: TGCGCCAGCAGCCGGACTAGCGCGAGCTCCTACGAGCAGTACTTC.

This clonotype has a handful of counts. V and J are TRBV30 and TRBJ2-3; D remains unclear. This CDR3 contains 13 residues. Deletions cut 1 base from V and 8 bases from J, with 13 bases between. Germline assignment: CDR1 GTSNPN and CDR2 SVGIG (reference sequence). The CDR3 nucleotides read TGTGCCTGGAGTGGACCACAGAAGGGTACGCAGTATTTT. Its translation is CAWSGPQKGTQYF.